A single sample is the source of the 9 T cell receptor beta chains below, sequenced in a study of regulatory T cells in long-lasting Graves disease. Library construction for TCR beta used iRepertoire HTBI primers and Arm-PCR of CDR3 regions. One entry per CDR3 protein results from TCRdb running MiXCR on the multiplex PCR reads. The table lists hundreds of thousands of distinct CDR3 sequences, 16% of them singletons. Time point described: newly diagnosed GD, antithyroid drugs for less than 3 months. The TCR library was prepared using RNA isolated from PBMCs. This same sample was also taken into another study, of T cells in Graves' hyperthyroidism and ophthalmopathy.

Sequenced material: peripheral blood mononuclear cells (PBMCs), taken at new diagnosis, from a patient treated with antithyroid drugs. The source is a woman aged 30 to 39 with Graves disease.

This clonotype was picked up many times. The chain uses TRBV13 and TRBJ2-1; 12 nucleotides match TRBD2. The CDR3 contains 17 residues. CDR1 is PRHDT and CDR2 is FYEKMQ in the germline V gene (reference sequence). Trimming removed 3 bases from V and 10 bases from J; junction bases left unmatched: 13. CDR3 residues: CASSFPRASGRAGEQFF. The DNA for the CDR3 is TGTGCCAGCAGCTTCCCCCGGGCTAGCGGGAGGGCGGGGGAGCAGTTCTTC.

This clonotype was seen at least ten times. The chain links TRBV5-1 to TRBJ2-7; D remains unclear. Germline assignment: CDR1 SGHRS and CDR2 YFSETQ. V was shortened by 3 bases and J by 3 bases, with 10 bases between the two germline ends. The CDR3 extends over 13 amino acids. The CDR3 bases are TGCGCCAGCAGCTCACCCGCCGACTACGAGCAGTACTTC. Translation: CASSSPADYEQYF.

This chain uses TRBV9 with TRBJ1-2, with 10 bases identical to TRBD1. After removal of 3 bases from V and 4 bases from J, the junction contained 12 bases not matched to a gene. This CDR3 spans 17 amino acids. Germline CDR1 is SGDLS and CDR2 is YYNGEE. CDR3 loop: CASSAGPGTGAFYGYTF. The CDR3 DNA reads TGTGCCAGCAGCGCCGGGCCCGGGACAGGGGCTTTCTATGGCTACACCTTC.

Ten or more counts support this clonotype. The chain joins TRBV10-3 to TRBJ2-7, with 8 bases lining up with TRBD2. The CDR3 extends over 14 amino acids. The V gene's germline CDR1 is ENHRY and CDR2 SYGVKD. Germline trimming cut 8 bases from V and 3 bases from J; bases unmatched to any gene: 9. CDR3 region: CAIGPGRDLYEQYF. The CDR3 coding sequence is TGTGCCATCGGACCCGGGAGGGACCTCTACGAGCAGTACTTC.

The chain employs TRBV28 and TRBJ1-5; D unclear. Between the trimmed V and J ends, which lost 3 bases and 6 bases, there was a span of 12 bases. CDR1 and CDR2 (germline): MDHEN, SYDVKM. This CDR3 contains 14 residues. This CDR3 is CASSLSMVGQPQHF. The CDR3 DNA sequence: TGTGCCAGCAGTTTGTCGATGGTAGGTCAGCCCCAGCATTTT.

This clonotype was observed many times. This rearrangement joins TRBV29-1 to TRBJ2-3; TRBD2 matches 10 bases. CDR1 and CDR2 (germline): SQVTM, ANQGSEA. With V trimmed by 8 bases and J by 4 bases, 9 bases remained unmatched. The CDR3 sequence is 14 residues long. CDR3 in amino acids: CSIQRSGRADTQYF. The CDR3 DNA follows: TGCAGCATCCAAAGGAGCGGGAGGGCAGATACGCAGTATTTT.

This clonotype appeared a few times. This rearrangement joins TRBV20-1 to TRBJ2-2; D might be TRBD2 (6 bases). The germline V gene has CDR1 DFQATT and CDR2 SNEGSKA (reference sequence). Trimming cost V 1 base and J 6 bases, with 18 bases left between them. This CDR3 has 16 amino acids. The CDR3 DNA follows: TGCAGTGCTAGAGTCGGAGGGTCCGGAGGGGCCGGGGAGCTGTTTTTT. Translating it yields CSARVGGSGGAGELFF.

Ten or more counts support this clonotype. V gene TRBV3-1 combines with J gene TRBJ2-7, with TRBD2 identical over 7 bases. V gave up 0 bases and J gave up 4 bases; unmatched junction bases: 6. Germline-derived CDR1 and CDR2 are LGHDT and YNNKEL (reference sequence). The CDR3 length is 15 residues. The CDR3 here is CASSQDPRELYEQYF. The CDR3 coding sequence is TGTGCCAGCAGCCAAGACCCGCGGGAGTTATACGAGCAGTACTTC.

The rearrangement uses TRBV9 and TRBJ2-7, with no clear D. Germline CDR1 reads SGDLS; CDR2 reads YYNGEE. The CDR3 loop spans 13 amino acids. Deletions cut 0 bases from V and 5 bases from J, with 9 bases between. The CDR3 DNA reads TGTGCCAGCAGCGTAGTAGGTGTCGACGAGCAGTACTTC. Its translation: CASSVVGVDEQYF.